Following are 16 T cell receptor beta chains from one sample sequenced in a study of CD8 T cells in ankylosing spondylitis. TCRdb passed the 5' RACE reads through MiXCR, listing each CDR3 protein once. This sample carries just under 95,000 distinct CDR3 sequences, around 10% of them seen once, and the ten largest clones take roughly 4.6%. What was sequenced was blood, either unsorted or a sorted T cell fraction (not recorded which). Every receptor here comes from a male donor with ankylosing spondylitis or in good health (not recorded which).

The sample holds many counts of this clonotype. The chain carries TRBV7-2 and TRBJ2-2, with a weak D call TRBD1 (6 bases). Germline CDR1 reads SGHTA; CDR2 reads FQGNSA. CDR3 size: 16 residues. Trimming stripped 5 bases from V and 0 bases from J, with 13 bases between. The CDR3 DNA follows: TGTGCCAGCAGCCAGGATGGGACAACGAACACCGGGGAGCTGTTTTTT. This codes for CASSQDGTTNTGELFF.

Concerning this clonotype: With a much larger clone just one base away, this may be a read error. The chain is built from TRBV12-3 or TRBV12-4 and TRBJ2-7, with TRBD1 as a possible D gene (6 bases). This CDR3 region has 14 residues. CDR3 sequence (DNA): TGTGCCAGCAGCTCAGACAGGCTCTTCTACAAGCAGTACTTC. It yields the protein CASSSDRLFYKQYF.

This clonotype showed up just a few times. This chain uses TRBV10-3 with TRBJ1-2, with 7 bases that match TRBD1. Germline values: CDR1 ENHRY, CDR2 SYGVKD. After removal of 5 bases from V and 4 bases from J, the junction contained 13 bases not matched to a gene. The CDR3 contains 16 residues. In nucleotides, the CDR3 is TGTGCCATCAGTACCCAGACAGGGCCAACCTCCTATGGCTACACCTTC. Amino acid sequence: CAISTQTGPTSYGYTF.

DNA of the CDR3: TGCAGTGCTAGCTTCCGACTAGCGGGGATGAATGAGCAGTTCTTC. This codes for CSASFRLAGMNEQFF. The chain is built from TRBV20-1 and TRBJ2-1; 11 positions match TRBD2. Germline assignment: CDR1 DFQATT and CDR2 SNEGSKA (reference sequence). The CDR3 totals 15 residues. V lost 3 bases to trimming and J lost 7 bases; unmatched junction nucleotides: 8.

This clonotype was detected ten times or more. The chain links TRBV3-1 to TRBJ2-1; 8 bases match TRBD2. The CDR3 totals 15 residues. The ends lost 3 bases at V and 5 bases at J; junction bases unmatched: 6. The germline CDR1 and CDR2 sequences are LGHDT and YNNKEL (reference sequence). The DNA for the CDR3 is TGTGCCAGCAGCCAGTCAGGCGGGGGGCACAATGAGCAGTTCTTC. As protein: CASSQSGGGHNEQFF.

Many counts were recorded for this clonotype. The rearrangement links TRBV20-1 to TRBJ1-5; 9 bases are a match to TRBD1. The length of the CDR3 is 16 residues. CDR1 DFQATT and CDR2 SNEGSKA come from the germline V gene (reference sequence). V was clipped by 5 bases and J by 3 bases; unmatched bases: 11. The chain's CDR3 is CSAAGPGQGINQPQHF. In DNA, the CDR3 is TGCAGTGCTGCCGGCCCGGGACAGGGTATCAATCAGCCCCAGCATTTT.

This clonotype was found many times. The chain has TRBV20-1 and TRBJ1-1, with TRBD1 matching over 7 bases. Germline V gene data show CDR1 as DFQATT and CDR2 as SNEGSKA (reference sequence). Trimming took 6 bases from V and 4 from J; bases not matched to a gene: 8. The CDR3 totals 13 residues. CDR3 nucleotide sequence: TGCAGTGCCCCCCGGGACAGCGGCACTGAAGCTTTCTTT. It codes for CSAPRDSGTEAFF.

In its sample, this clonotype was seen many times. The V gene is TRBV4-2, the J gene TRBJ2-1; D is unclear. The germline V and J ends were trimmed by 4 bases and 7 bases, with 14 bases remaining between them. The CDR3 contains 14 residues. CDR1 LGHNA and CDR2 YNFKEQ come from the germline V gene. The CDR3 loop reads CASSPSLALNEQFF. The DNA of the CDR3 is TGTGCCAGCAGCCCAAGCCTGGCCCTAAATGAGCAGTTCTTC.

A word on this clonotype: It may be a read error: a sequence one base away is much more abundant. The chain employs TRBV5-5 and TRBJ2-1, with 8 bases identical to TRBD1. There are 15 residues in the CDR3. The germline V gene encodes CDR1 SGHKS and CDR2 YYEKEE (reference sequence). The CDR3 region has the DNA TGTGCCAACAGCTTCCGGGACAGGCGGTACAATGAGCAGTTCTTC. Translated: CANSFRDRRYNEQFF.

About this clonotype: At one end, the junction sequence differs from germline, possibly due to a read error. The chain combines TRBV12-3 or TRBV12-4 with TRBJ1-2; D is uncertain. The CDR3 is 15 residues long. As DNA, the CDR3 is TGTGCCAGCAGTTTGATAGGACGGATTAACTATGGCTACGCCTTC. Amino acid sequence: CASSLIGRINYGYAF.

This clonotype has ten or more counts. The chain has TRBV9 and TRBJ2-7; TRBD1 aligns across 7 bases. CDR1 and CDR2 (germline): SGDLS, YYNGEE. This CDR3 has 16 residues. V was pared by 0 bases and J by 0 bases, with 6 bases of the junction left unmatched. CDR3 in amino acids: CASSVAPTGYSYEQYF. The CDR3 DNA sequence: TGTGCCAGCAGCGTAGCTCCGACAGGGTACTCCTACGAGCAGTACTTC.

In its sample, this clonotype was seen a few times. This chain joins TRBV12-3 or TRBV12-4 and TRBJ2-7; the D is unclear. The CDR3 is 12 residues long. Trimming removed 3 bases at V and 2 bases at J, with 5 bases between. CDR3 bases: TGTGCCAGCAGTTTCGTCCCCTACGAGCAGTACTTC. Translation gives CASSFVPYEQYF.

This clonotype was found many times. The rearrangement joins TRBV28 to TRBJ2-7; D is undetermined. Germline values: CDR1 MDHEN, CDR2 SYDVKM. Deletions cut 7 bases from V and 1 base from J, with 14 bases between. The CDR3 has 14 amino acids. The CDR3 region has the DNA TGTGCCAGCACTGGGTCCACCCTTTCCTACGAGCAGTACTTC. It encodes CASTGSTLSYEQYF.

In its sample, this clonotype was seen many times. V gene TRBV6-1 combines with J gene TRBJ1-5, with 7 bases that match TRBD1. Germline V lookup: CDR1 MNHNS, CDR2 SASEGT. The CDR3 covers 14 residues. The V gene end was trimmed by 6 bases and the J gene end by 8 bases; junction bases not matched to a gene: 10. The DNA for the CDR3 is TGTGCCAGCAGCCAAAACGTAGGGACAGAGCCCCAGCATTTT. Translated, it gives CASSQNVGTEPQHF.

This clonotype appeared many times. The chain links TRBV20-1 to TRBJ2-5; 9 bases line up with TRBD1. The CDR3 runs 14 residues. CDR1 and CDR2 from the germline V gene are DFQATT and SNEGSKA (reference sequence). J gave up 1 base and V 1 base, and 1 base lay outside the gene matches. CDR3 nucleotides: TGCAGTGCTAGAGCGACAGGGGGCCAAGAGACCCAGTACTTC. This translates into CSARATGGQETQYF.

In its sample, this clonotype was seen many times. The chain links TRBV6-5 to TRBJ2-1, with D possibly matching TRBD1 (6 bases). This CDR3 spans 11 amino acids. V lost 2 bases to trimming and J lost 12 bases, with 8 bases between them. Per germline, CDR1 MNHEY and CDR2 SVGAGI. CDR3 residues: CASSYQDRQFF. CDR3 DNA: TGTGCCAGCAGTTACCAGGACAGGCAGTTCTTC.